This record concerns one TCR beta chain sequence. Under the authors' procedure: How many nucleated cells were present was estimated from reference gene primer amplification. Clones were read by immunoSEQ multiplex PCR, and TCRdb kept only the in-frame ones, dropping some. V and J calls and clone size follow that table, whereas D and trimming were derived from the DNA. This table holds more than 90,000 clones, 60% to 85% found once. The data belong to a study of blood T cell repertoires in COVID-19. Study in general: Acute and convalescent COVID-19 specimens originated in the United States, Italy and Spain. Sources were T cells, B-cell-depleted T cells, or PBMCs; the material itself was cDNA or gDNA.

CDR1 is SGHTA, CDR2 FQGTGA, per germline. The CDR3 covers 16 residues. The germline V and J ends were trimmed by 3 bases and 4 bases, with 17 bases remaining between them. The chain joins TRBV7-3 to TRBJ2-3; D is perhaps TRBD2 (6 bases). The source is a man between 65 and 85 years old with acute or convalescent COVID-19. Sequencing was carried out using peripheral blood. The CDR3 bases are TGTGCCAGCAGCTTTAACGGTCAGGGAGGCCCAGATACGCAGTATTTT. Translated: CASSFNGQGGPDTQYF.